The 22 T cell receptor beta chains below all came from one sample that was sequenced in a study of graft-versus-host responses after intestinal transplantation. Which antigens these TCRs recognize remains unknown. Clones were read by immunoSEQ multiplex PCR, and TCRdb kept only the in-frame ones, dropping some. The data contain roughly 97,000 clones, roughly 90% of them singletons. The material sequenced was unstimulated CD4+ T cells sorted from spleen or lymph node cells, taken before intestinal transplant. The receptors were sampled from a human donor who received an intestinal transplant.

CDR3 loop: CASSLRQGGGEQFF. As DNA, the CDR3 is TGTGCCAGCAGTCTTAGACAGGGTGGGGGTGAGCAGTTCTTC. The chain is built from TRBV6-6 and TRBJ2-1, with 7 nucleotides matching TRBD1. CDR1 MNHNY and CDR2 SVGAGI come from the germline V gene (reference sequence). The CDR3 totals 14 residues. V lost 5 bases to trimming and J lost 9 bases; unmatched junction nucleotides: 10.

The chain carries TRBV6-6 and TRBJ2-5; D unclear. Trimming took 2 bases from V and 0 from J, leaving 10 bases between them. There are 15 residues in the CDR3. Per the germline V gene, CDR1 is MNHNY and CDR2 is SVGAGI (reference sequence). CDR3 nucleotides: TGTGCCAGCAGTTACCCCTCTACGTACCAAGAGACCCAGTACTTC. The encoded protein is CASSYPSTYQETQYF.

The rearrangement joins TRBV9 to TRBJ1-1; 11 positions match TRBD1. This CDR3 is built from 15 residues. CDR1 and CDR2 (germline): SGDLS, YYNGEE. Trimming at V came to 4 bases and at J to 2 bases, leaving 4 bases not matched to a gene. The CDR3 DNA reads TGTGCCAGCAGCCCACGGACAGGGGGCAACACTGAAGCTTTCTTT. It encodes CASSPRTGGNTEAFF. The full variable domain, in which reference TRBV9 and TRBJ1-1 provide the parts outside the CDR3, is DSGVTQTPKHLITATGQRVTLRCSPRSGDLSVYWYQQSLDQGLQFLIQYYNGEERAKGNILERFSAQQFPDLHSELNLSSLELGDSALYFCASSPRTGGNTEAFFGQGTRLTVV.

The chain carries TRBV19 and TRBJ2-2; tentative D call: TRBD1 (5 bases). Per germline, CDR1 LNHDA and CDR2 SQIVND (reference sequence). CDR3 length: 16 amino acids. The V end was cut by 5 bases, the J end by 4 bases, with 17 bases between. Here the CDR3 reads CASSPGRMGRTGELFF. The CDR3 coding sequence is TGTGCCAGTAGTCCAGGCAGAATGGGGCGCACCGGGGAGCTGTTTTTT.

The V call is TRBV28, the J call TRBJ2-3; TRBD2 matches 7 bases. The germline V gene encodes CDR1 MDHEN and CDR2 SYDVKM. The CDR3 consists of 15 residues. After removal of 6 bases from V and 0 bases from J, the junction contained 6 bases not matched to a gene. CDR3 sequence (DNA): TGTGCCAGCAGCGCTCTAGCGGCTAGCACAGATACGCAGTATTTT. It codes for CASSALAASTDTQYF.

This clone was picked up a small number of times. The chain combines TRBV14 with TRBJ1-3; 8 bases align to TRBD1. This CDR3 has 17 residues. Unmatched junction bases numbered 5, after V lost 1 base and J lost 0 bases. Germline CDR1 reads SGHDN; CDR2 reads FVKESK. CDR3 amino acids: CASSQAGGLFSGNTIYF. DNA of the CDR3: TGTGCCAGCAGCCAAGCAGGGGGCCTTTTCTCTGGAAACACCATATATTTT.

CDR3 DNA sequence: TGCGCCAGCGCATACCTACCGGGGGTCTATCAGCCCCAGCATTTT. Encoded protein: CASAYLPGVYQPQHF. The rearrangement links TRBV5-1 to TRBJ1-5; D might be TRBD1 (5 bases). CDR1 is SGHRS, CDR2 YFSETQ, per germline. The CDR3 runs to 15 residues. V dropped 7 bases and J dropped 5 bases, with 19 bases sitting between them.

The count of this clone is one. For the CDR3, the DNA is TGTGCCAGCAGCCCCCAAGGCGGAAACACCATATATTTT. Its translation is CASSPQGGNTIYF. The gene calls are TRBV9 and TRBJ1-3; D unclear. Germline V gene sequence: CDR1 SGDLS, CDR2 YYNGEE. The germline V and J ends were trimmed by 4 bases and 4 bases, with 9 bases remaining between them. The CDR3 is 13 residues long.

About this clone itself: One junction end does not reproduce the germline sequence, and a read error may be involved. The chain has TRBV5-1 and TRBJ1-2, with 7 bases lining up with TRBD1. This CDR3 has 17 amino acids. CDR1 and CDR2 from the germline V gene are SGHRS and YFSETQ. CDR3 protein: CASCLVAEGRGVYGYTF. CDR3 sequence (DNA): TGCGCCAGCTGCTTGGTGGCCGAGGGCAGGGGGGTTTATGGCTACACCTTC. Filled out from reference TRBV5-1 and TRBJ1-2, the complete variable domain reads KAGVTQTPRYLIKTRGQQVTLSCSPISGHRSVSWYQQTPGQGLQFLFEYFSETQRNKGNFPGRFSGRQFSNSRSEMNVSTLELGDSALYLCASCLVAEGRGVYGYTFGSGTRLTVV.

The genes are TRBV6-1 and TRBJ1-1; 8 bases agree with TRBD1. With V trimmed by 4 bases and J by 0 bases, 4 bases remained unmatched. From germline, CDR1 is MNHNS and CDR2 SASEGT. The CDR3 covers 15 residues. CDR3 nucleotides: TGTGCCAGCAGTGGACAGGGGAACATGAACACTGAAGCTTTCTTT. It codes for CASSGQGNMNTEAFF.

The chain uses TRBV6-1 and TRBJ2-5; 9 bases fit TRBD1. CDR1 is MNHNS and CDR2 is SASEGT in the germline V gene. V shed 6 bases, J shed 5 bases, and the junction held 1 base outside the gene matches. The CDR3 sequence is 12 residues long. This CDR3 reads CASSGQGETQYF. The DNA for the CDR3 is TGTGCCAGCAGCGGACAGGGGGAGACCCAGTACTTC.

This sequence joins TRBV5-4 and TRBJ1-1; TRBD1 might be the D (5 bases). V gave up 0 bases and J gave up 6 bases, with 15 bases separating them. Germline assignment: CDR1 SGHNT and CDR2 YYREEE (reference sequence). The CDR3 spans 15 residues. The CDR3 is CASSLVGRDGSEAFF. The CDR3 DNA is TGTGCCAGCAGCTTGGTGGGCAGGGATGGGTCTGAAGCTTTCTTT.

The genes are TRBV6-5 and TRBJ1-5; no clear D. CDR3 size: 15 residues. V was cut by 5 bases and J by 3 bases, with 14 bases left in between. The germline gives CDR1 MNHEY, CDR2 SVGAGI. CDR3 in DNA: TGTGCCAGCAGTCCCTCGAGCAGCGACAATCAGCCCCAGCATTTT. This gives the protein CASSPSSSDNQPQHF.

The chain is built from TRBV15 and TRBJ1-6; D uncertain. In germline, CDR1 is LNHNV, CDR2 YYDKDF (reference sequence). CDR3 size: 12 residues. V gave up 0 bases and J gave up 13 bases, with 7 bases separating them. The DNA for the CDR3 is TGTGCCACCAGCAGAGAGAGGGCTCCCCTCCACTTT. Translated, it gives CATSRERAPLHF.

The chain links TRBV27 to TRBJ1-1; TRBD1 is a possible D gene (5 bases). Germline-derived CDR1 and CDR2 are MNHEY and SMNVEV (reference sequence). CDR3 length: 14 amino acids. V lost 4 bases and J 4 bases, leaving 13 bases between the germline ends. The CDR3 is CASSYRRGATEAFF. The CDR3 DNA is TGTGCCAGCAGTTACAGGAGAGGGGCCACTGAAGCTTTCTTT.

The chain joins TRBV15 to TRBJ2-7; 12 bases are a match to TRBD1. The germline gives CDR1 LNHNV, CDR2 YYDKDF (reference sequence). CDR3 length: 15 residues. With V trimmed by 6 bases and J by 4 bases, 7 bases remained unmatched. The chain's CDR3 is CATRAGTGGRYEQYF. The CDR3 coding sequence is TGTGCCACCAGGGCCGGGACAGGGGGCAGGTACGAGCAGTACTTC.

As for this clone: This sample includes further DNA sequences coding for the same CDR3. The genes are TRBV5-1 and TRBJ2-2; D uncertain. The V gene lost 0 bases and the J gene lost 1 base, with 1 base spanning the gap. Germline V CDR1 and CDR2: SGHRS, YFSETQ. The CDR3 has 13 amino acids. CDR3 sequence reads: CASSLGNTGELFF. In DNA, the CDR3 is TGCGCCAGCAGCTTGGGGAACACCGGGGAGCTGTTTTTT.

This clone came up a few times. This rearrangement joins TRBV5-1 to TRBJ1-6; D gene ambiguous. This CDR3 has 13 amino acids. Germline assignment: CDR1 SGHRS and CDR2 YFSETQ. Between the trimmed V and J ends, which lost 0 bases and 7 bases, there was a span of 5 bases. The CDR3 is CASSLGQNSPLHF. The CDR3 DNA is TGCGCCAGCAGCTTGGGACAAAATTCACCCCTCCACTTT.

The rearrangement uses TRBV6-6 and TRBJ1-1, with D possibly matching TRBD1 (6 bases). The V end lost 6 bases, the J end lost 5 bases, and 16 bases lay between the germline ends. The CDR3 is 14 amino acids. The germline V gene has CDR1 MNHNY and CDR2 SVGAGI (reference sequence). The DNA of the CDR3 is TGTGCCAGCAGGTTACAGGGTTCAGGTACTGAAGCTTTCTTT. Translated, it gives CASRLQGSGTEAFF.

The J gene is TRBJ2-7, the V gene TRBV4-2, with a tentative D call TRBD2 (5 bases). This CDR3 spans 17 amino acids. V dropped 0 bases and J dropped 4 bases, with 19 bases sitting between them. CDR1 and CDR2 from the germline V gene are LGHNA and YNFKEQ. In DNA, the CDR3 is TGTGCCAGCAGCCAAGACCTCGCGGGTCTGGCCGGGTACGAGCAGTACTTC. This sequence encodes CASSQDLAGLAGYEQYF.

This clone has just one count. The V and J genes are TRBV7-6 and TRBJ2-5; D might be TRBD1 (6 bases). Germline CDR1 and CDR2: SGHVS and FNYEAQ. This CDR3 spans 13 amino acids. Between the trimmed V and J ends, which lost 5 bases and 5 bases, there was a span of 12 bases. The CDR3: CASSPTTGETQYF. For the CDR3, the DNA is TGTGCCAGCAGCCCTACTACAGGGGAGACCCAGTACTTC.

The chain has TRBV19 and TRBJ1-5, with D possibly TRBD1 on 6 matching bases. Per germline, CDR1 LNHDA and CDR2 SQIVND (reference sequence). The CDR3 has 16 residues. Trimming pared 1 base from V and 3 bases from J, leaving 13 bases between. Written as DNA, the CDR3 is TGTGCCAGTAGTATAGCGACAGGTGTCATCAATCAGCCCCAGCATTTT. Amino acid sequence: CASSIATGVINQPQHF.